The 23 T cell receptor beta chains in this list originate from one sample, sequenced in a study of vaccination and CD4 T cells after COVID-19. Oncomine TCR Beta short-read sequencing was applied to DNA from cultured CD4+ T cells. TCRdb ran MiXCR on the PCR reads and lists one entry per CDR3 protein. This sample carries 12,000 or so distinct CDR3 sequences, 38% of them seen once, and the ten largest clones take more than 20%. The treatment here: approximately 10-day PBMC culture with coronavirus spike peptide pools or control peptides (ViraFEST assay). No antigen is known for these receptors. The sample taken for sequencing was cultured CD4+ T cells from blood. Receptors were obtained from a human donor with COVID-19.

The CDR3 DNA is TGTGCCATCAGTGAGTTTCAGCGGGGGGTCACAGATACGCAGTATTTT. Its protein product is CAISEFQRGVTDTQYF. The V and J genes are TRBV10-3 and TRBJ2-3; 9 bases fit TRBD2. V shed 1 base and J 2 bases; nucleotides not matched to a gene: 4. In germline, CDR1 is ENHRY, CDR2 SYGVKD. This CDR3 has 16 amino acids.

This chain joins TRBV27 and TRBJ2-3; D is perhaps TRBD1 (5 bases). Trimming shortened V by 4 bases and J by 5 bases, and 7 bases separated the two germline ends. The CDR3 sequence is 12 residues long. Looked up from germline, CDR1 is MNHEY and CDR2 is SMNVEV (reference sequence). CDR3 sequence (DNA): TGTGCCAGCAGTTCCCAGGGAGATACGCAGTATTTT. This sequence encodes CASSSQGDTQYF.

V usage is TRBV6-2 or TRBV6-3 and J usage is TRBJ2-3; 7 bases line up with TRBD2. From germline, CDR1 is MNHEY and CDR2 SVGEGT. The V and J ends lost 6 bases and 6 bases, in that order; junction bases with no gene match: 12. The CDR3 extends over 15 amino acids. The CDR3 spells CASSQPRTSSDTQYF. CDR3 DNA sequence: TGTGCCAGCAGCCAACCCAGGACTAGTAGCGATACGCAGTATTTT.

The chain carries TRBV20-1 and TRBJ2-1; no definite D call. The CDR3 runs to 14 residues. Trimming took 3 bases from V and 0 from J, leaving 9 bases between them. Germline V gene sequence: CDR1 DFQATT, CDR2 SNEGSKA (reference sequence). The CDR3 coding sequence is TGCAGTGCTAGGAAATCTTCCTCCTACAATGAGCAGTTCTTC. Its translation: CSARKSSSYNEQFF.

This sequence joins TRBV25-1 and TRBJ1-2, with D possibly being TRBD1 (5 bases). Germline assignment: CDR1 MGHDK and CDR2 SYGVNS. Trimming took off 1 base at V and 7 bases at J, with 13 bases between the two ends. The CDR3 extends over 14 amino acids. CDR3 DNA sequence: TGTGCCAGCAGTGAATTGGAGCAGGGCCGTGGCTACACCTTC. Protein: CASSELEQGRGYTF.

The chain carries TRBV11-2 and TRBJ1-2; D unclear. This CDR3 spans 14 amino acids. Germline assignment: CDR1 SGHAT and CDR2 FQNNGV. V shed 5 bases and J shed 0 bases, with 10 bases lying between them. In DNA, the CDR3 is TGTGCCAGCAGCGACCACGCCTCTAACTATGGCTACACCTTC. Translation gives CASSDHASNYGYTF.

About this clonotype itself: Germline is not matched at one junction end, which may reflect a read error. The genes are TRBV7-9 and TRBJ1-4, with TRBD1 as a possible D gene (6 bases). The germline CDR1 and CDR2 sequences are SEHNR and FQNEAQ (reference sequence). The CDR3 contains 16 residues. DNA of the CDR3: TGTGCCAGCAGCTTAGCGGCGGCGGGGGCTAACGAAAAACTGTTTTTT. Protein sequence: CASSLAAAGANEKLFF.

The V and J genes are TRBV27 and TRBJ2-2, with TRBD1 as a possible D gene (7 bases). The CDR3 has 14 residues. V was pared by 7 bases and J by 3 bases, with 12 bases between. Germline lookup yields CDR1 MNHEY and CDR2 SMNVEV (reference sequence). CDR3 DNA: TGTGCCAGCAAACGCGGGACAGACACCGGGGAGCTGTTTTTT. Translated, it gives CASKRGTDTGELFF.

V usage is TRBV6-1 and J usage is TRBJ2-3; 8 bases match TRBD2. This CDR3 contains 18 residues. From germline, CDR1 is MNHNS and CDR2 SASEGT. V trimming: 3 bases; J trimming: 1 base; junction bases outside the gene matches: 12. The CDR3 DNA reads TGTGCCAGCAGTGATTTAGGGCGGGGGGTGGCTGGCACAGATACGCAGTATTTT. This sequence encodes CASSDLGRGVAGTDTQYF.

A remark on this clonotype: A read error may account for a junction end that differs from germline. The V call is TRBV2, the J call TRBJ1-1; D perhaps matches TRBD1 (5 bases). This CDR3 is built from 15 residues. Germline V gene lookup returns CDR1 SNHLY and CDR2 FYNNEI. As DNA, the CDR3 is TGTACCAGCAGTGAAAGTCGGGGGGGGGACGCTGAAGCTTTCTTT. Its translation is CTSSESRGGDAEAFF.

V and J are TRBV14 and TRBJ1-1; no definite D call. The germline gives CDR1 SGHDN, CDR2 FVKESK. There are 13 residues in the CDR3. V gave up 1 base and J gave up 0 bases, with 3 bases separating them. The CDR3 nucleotides read TGTGCCAGCAGCCAAGCTTTGAACACTGAAGCTTTCTTT. This translates into CASSQALNTEAFF.

This clonotype is termed medium-sized (0.01 to 0.1%). The chain joins TRBV15 to TRBJ2-6; D tentatively reads TRBD1 or TRBD2 (6 bases each). Germline V CDR1 and CDR2: LNHNV, YYDKDF (reference sequence). Trimming cost V 5 bases and J 3 bases, with 11 bases left between them. The CDR3 consists of 15 residues. CDR3 in DNA: TGTGCCACCAGCGGTCGGGGGCTTGGGGCCAACGTCCTGACTTTC. Translation: CATSGRGLGANVLTF.

The CDR3 here is CASSTGVYQPQHF. For the CDR3, the DNA is TGTGCCAGCAGTACAGGGGTGTATCAGCCCCAGCATTTT. The V and J genes are TRBV27 and TRBJ1-5, with 7 bases fitting TRBD1. Germline CDR1 MNHEY, CDR2 SMNVEV (reference sequence). Trimming took 5 bases from V and 5 from J; bases not matched to a gene: 3. CDR3 length equals 13 residues.

The chain couples TRBV4-2 to TRBJ1-2; D possibly corresponds to TRBD1 (5 bases). CDR1 LGHNA and CDR2 YNFKEQ come from the germline V gene. V lost 6 bases to trimming and J lost 5 bases, with 10 bases between them. The CDR3 is 12 amino acids. The CDR3 nucleotides read TGTGCCAGCAGTCAGACAGATTATGGCTACACCTTC. Translating gives CASSQTDYGYTF.

The chain carries TRBV7-2 and TRBJ1-2; a possible D gene is TRBD1 (5 bases). V was shortened by 0 bases and J by 4 bases, with 9 bases between the two germline ends. Germline lookup yields CDR1 SGHTA and CDR2 FQGNSA. The length of the CDR3 is 14 residues. The CDR3: CASSLARGLYGYTF. The CDR3 DNA follows: TGTGCCAGCAGCTTAGCCCGGGGACTCTATGGCTACACCTTC.

V gene TRBV19 combines with J gene TRBJ1-2, with a possible D match to TRBD1 (5 bases). The germline V gene encodes CDR1 LNHDA and CDR2 SQIVND (reference sequence). Trimming left V 5 bases short and J 0 bases short, with 16 bases between. This CDR3 is 16 amino acids long. The CDR3 here is CASSLLSGGANYGYTF. The CDR3 coding sequence is TGTGCCAGTAGTCTCCTCAGCGGGGGAGCTAACTATGGCTACACCTTC.

This sequence joins TRBV27 and TRBJ1-3; possible D gene TRBD1, 6 bases. The V end was cut by 4 bases, the J end by 0 bases, with 10 bases between. Germline CDR1 is MNHEY and CDR2 is SMNVEV (reference sequence). The CDR3 sequence is 15 residues long. The CDR3, as DNA: TGTGCCAGCAGTTCCACAGGGTTCTCTGGAAACACCATATATTTT. This sequence encodes CASSSTGFSGNTIYF.

This clonotype was found a few times. The chain joins TRBV15 to TRBJ1-2; D perhaps matches TRBD1 (6 bases). Germline CDR1 and CDR2: LNHNV and YYDKDF (reference sequence). V was shortened by 1 base and J by 8 bases, with 14 bases between the two germline ends. CDR3 length: 14 residues. CDR3 protein: CATSRALQGYGYTF. CDR3 sequence (DNA): TGTGCCACCAGCAGAGCCTTACAGGGTTACGGCTACACCTTC.

This clonotype was seen a handful of times. The gene calls are TRBV5-1 and TRBJ2-5; unclear D gene. Germline CDR1 SGHRS, CDR2 YFSETQ. V gave up 1 base and J gave up 0 bases, with 4 bases separating them. This CDR3 comprises 13 residues. In DNA form, the CDR3 reads TGCGCCAGCAGCTTGCGTAACCAAGAGACCCAGTACTTC. Encoded protein: CASSLRNQETQYF.

This rearrangement joins TRBV7-2 to TRBJ2-2; 13 bases agree with TRBD2. The V gene end was trimmed by 4 bases and the J gene end by 10 bases; junction bases not matched to a gene: 9. The CDR3 covers 16 residues. Germline CDR1 is SGHTA and CDR2 is FQGNSA. DNA for the CDR3: TGTGCCAGCAGCTCTAGACTAGCGGGGGGCTACGTGGAGCTGTTTTTT. Residues: CASSSRLAGGYVELFF.

This clonotype was counted only a few times. The CDR3 protein is CASSPLGRGRVYEQYF. The CDR3 coding sequence is TGTGCCAGCAGTCCTCTGGGTAGGGGAAGGGTCTACGAGCAGTACTTC. The chain carries TRBV6-1 and TRBJ2-7; D is perhaps TRBD1 (5 bases). Germline V gives CDR1 MNHNS, CDR2 SASEGT. Trimming left V 5 bases short and J 3 bases short, with 20 bases between. The CDR3 has 16 amino acids.

J is TRBJ2-7 and V is TRBV12-3 or TRBV12-4; the D gene is possibly TRBD2 (6 bases). The ends were cut back, 4 bases at V and 6 bases at J, with 19 bases in the middle. The CDR3 loop spans 15 amino acids. The CDR3 bases are TGTGCCAGCAGTTGGGAGGACGTACCGCGGGTCGAGCAGTACTTC. Residues: CASSWEDVPRVEQYF.

This clonotype was detected only once. This chain joins TRBV28 and TRBJ2-5, with TRBD1 matching over 7 bases. Germline CDR1 MDHEN, CDR2 SYDVKM. This CDR3 region has 16 residues. V lost 5 bases to trimming and J lost 7 bases; unmatched junction nucleotides: 16. The DNA of the CDR3 is TGTGCCAGCAGTCCTCGACAGGGTGCAAGGGCGGGGACCCAGTACTTC. The encoded protein is CASSPRQGARAGTQYF.